These 20 T cell receptor beta chains share one sample of origin, sequenced in a study of regulatory T cells in long-lasting Graves disease. Relying on iRepertoire HTBI primers and Arm-PCR of CDR3 regions, the team built TCR beta libraries. TCRdb re-called the multiplex PCR reads with MiXCR, one entry per CDR3 protein. The table includes about 400,000 distinct CDR3 sequences, around a sixth detected once. Stated time point: newly diagnosed GD, antithyroid drugs for less than 3 months. Isolated PBMC RNA provided the starting material for the TCR library. The specimen comprised peripheral blood mononuclear cells (PBMCs), sampled at new diagnosis, from a patient treated with antithyroid drugs. These receptor sequences come from a female donor with Graves disease.

This clonotype has a count of ten or more. This chain joins TRBV6-2 or TRBV6-3 and TRBJ1-1; D is uncertain. Germline V lookup: CDR1 MNHEY, CDR2 SVGEGT. V gave up 3 bases and J gave up 0 bases, with 5 bases separating them. This CDR3 contains 13 residues. The CDR3 DNA reads as TGTGCCAGCAGTTATTCGGTGAACACTGAAGCTTTCTTT. Translation: CASSYSVNTEAFF.

The sample holds a few counts of this clonotype. The chain combines TRBV6-2 or TRBV6-3 with TRBJ2-1; D gene uncertain. The CDR3 has 11 residues. The germline gives CDR1 MNHEY, CDR2 SVGEGT. Trimming took 7 bases from V and 7 from J, leaving 8 bases between them. The CDR3 protein is CASKWANEQFF. As DNA, the CDR3 is TGTGCCAGCAAGTGGGCGAATGAGCAGTTCTTC.

This clonotype was seen many times. V is TRBV11-2 and J is TRBJ1-3; D unclear. Trimming removed 0 bases at V and 4 bases at J, with 4 bases between. Germline CDR1 SGHAT, CDR2 FQNNGV. This CDR3 is 13 amino acids long. The CDR3 nucleotides read TGTGCCAGCAGCTTAGACATGGGAAACACCATATATTTT. It codes for CASSLDMGNTIYF.

This clonotype was observed at least ten times. The chain employs TRBV20-1 and TRBJ1-1; possibly TRBD1 for D (5 bases). Looked up from germline, CDR1 is DFQATT and CDR2 is SNEGSKA (reference sequence). V was trimmed by 5 bases and J by 1 base, leaving 11 bases between them. The CDR3 is made up of 13 amino acids. The chain's CDR3 is CSAPAGSNTEAFF. CDR3 nucleotide sequence: TGCAGTGCTCCAGCAGGGTCGAACACTGAAGCTTTCTTT.

This clonotype was seen ten or more times. CDR3 nucleotide sequence: TGTGCCTGGAGTGCGGCGGGTTCGAGCACAGATACGCAGTATTTT. As protein: CAWSAAGSSTDTQYF. The chain uses TRBV30 and TRBJ2-3, with a tentative D call TRBD2 (5 bases). This CDR3 spans 15 amino acids. The germline CDR1 and CDR2 sequences are GTSNPN and SVGIG (reference sequence). The V and J ends lost 1 base and 0 bases respectively, with 11 bases between them.

This clonotype was seen only a few times. The rearrangement uses TRBV5-4 and TRBJ2-7; 7 bases line up with TRBD2. V dropped 4 bases and J dropped 8; count of bases not matched to a gene: 9. CDR3 length equals 13 residues. Germline loops: CDR1 SGHNT, CDR2 YYREEE (reference sequence). CDR3 sequence reads: CASSDTGGSKQYF. CDR3 coding DNA: TGTGCCAGCAGCGATACGGGCGGGAGTAAGCAGTACTTC.

This clonotype came up many times. This sequence joins TRBV7-2 and TRBJ2-1, with 10 bases identical to TRBD2. The CDR3 loop spans 15 amino acids. The trim removed 5 bases at V and 6 bases at J, leaving 7 bases unmatched. CDR1 is SGHTA and CDR2 is FQGNSA in the germline V gene. CDR3 sequence (DNA): TGTGCCAGCAGCCGCCTGCAGCGGGGGGGCAATGAGCAGTTCTTC. Translation gives CASSRLQRGGNEQFF.

This clonotype was recorded many times. The chain has TRBV30 and TRBJ1-5, with D maybe TRBD1 (5 bases). The CDR3 length is 13 residues. Germline assignment: CDR1 GTSNPN and CDR2 SVGIG (reference sequence). Trimming removed 1 base at V and 7 bases at J, with 11 bases between. The CDR3 spells CAWSAGLEQPQHF. The CDR3 nucleotides are TGTGCCTGGAGTGCAGGGCTGGAGCAGCCCCAGCATTTT.

As regards this clonotype: Being one base from a much bigger clone, this may be a read error. The chain is built from TRBV7-9 and TRBJ2-1, with TRBD2 matching over 9 bases. The germline CDR1 and CDR2 sequences are SEHNR and FQNEAQ (reference sequence). The J segment lost 10 bases and the V segment lost 4 bases, leaving 8 bases of the junction unmatched. The CDR3 is 14 amino acids. CDR3 nucleotides: TGTGCCAGCAGCTCCTATGCGGGAGGGTACGAGCAGTTCTTC. Translated, it gives CASSSYAGGYEQFF.

This clonotype was detected only a few times. V gene TRBV7-8 combines with J gene TRBJ2-1; 11 bases fit TRBD2. Germline trimming cut 5 bases from V and 1 base from J; bases unmatched to any gene: 13. There are 19 residues in the CDR3. Germline V CDR1 and CDR2: SGHVS, FQNEAQ. CDR3: CASSEPGLAEPFSYNEQFF. The CDR3 DNA follows: TGTGCCAGCAGCGAGCCGGGACTAGCGGAGCCCTTTTCCTACAATGAGCAGTTCTTC. Full variable domain (remainder filled in from reference TRBV7-8 and TRBJ2-1): GAGVSQSPRYKVAKRGQDVALRCDPISGHVSLFWYQQALGQGPEFLTYFQNEAQLDKSGLPSDRFFAERPEGSVSTLKIQRTQQEDSAVYLCASSEPGLAEPFSYNEQFFGPGTRLTVL.

This clonotype was counted many times. The rearrangement uses TRBV5-1 and TRBJ2-3; unclear D gene. This CDR3 has 12 residues. Germline V gives CDR1 SGHRS, CDR2 YFSETQ. The V end lost 0 bases, the J end lost 6 bases, and 5 bases lay between the germline ends. CDR3 DNA sequence: TGCGCCAGCAGCTTGGACGGTGATACGCAGTATTTT. It specifies CASSLDGDTQYF. Full variable domain (outside the CDR3, taken from reference TRBV5-1 and TRBJ2-3): KAGVTQTPRYLIKTRGQQVTLSCSPISGHRSVSWYQQTPGQGLQFLFEYFSETQRNKGNFPGRFSGRQFSNSRSEMNVSTLELGDSALYLCASSLDGDTQYFGPGTRLTVL.

The table lists this clonotype with many counts. V and J are TRBV28 and TRBJ1-2, with TRBD1 matching 7 bases. Germline loops: CDR1 MDHEN, CDR2 SYDVKM. V trimming: 5 bases; J trimming: 5 bases; junction bases outside the gene matches: 11. The CDR3 is 15 residues long. The DNA for the CDR3 is TGTGCCAGCAGTCGGGACGGTCCAGGGGGATATGGCTACACCTTC. It codes for CASSRDGPGGYGYTF.

This clonotype occurred many times. This rearrangement joins TRBV12-3 or TRBV12-4 to TRBJ2-7, with D hard to call. V lost 6 bases and J lost 0, with 12 bases in between. The CDR3 consists of 14 residues. The CDR3 DNA is TGTGCCAGCAGGTCGGAACTAAGCTCCTACGAGCAGTACTTC. As protein: CASRSELSSYEQYF.

The chain joins TRBV4-1 to TRBJ1-1; no clear D. This CDR3 has 16 amino acids. Germline V gene sequence: CDR1 MGHRA, CDR2 YSYEKL. V lost 1 base and J lost 0, with 12 bases in between. DNA of the CDR3: TGCGCCAGCAGCCAAGGTACCGAGACATTGAACACTGAAGCTTTCTTT. Protein: CASSQGTETLNTEAFF.

At least ten counts were recorded for this clonotype. The rearrangement links TRBV28 to TRBJ2-1; D call uncertain. CDR1 MDHEN and CDR2 SYDVKM come from the germline V gene. V gave up 6 bases and J gave up 9 bases, with 18 bases separating them. CDR3 length: 14 amino acids. The chain's CDR3 is CASRQPGESSEQFF. As DNA, the CDR3 is TGTGCCAGCAGACAACCCGGAGAAAGTAGTGAGCAGTTCTTC.

This clonotype appeared many times. The rearrangement joins TRBV27 to TRBJ2-7; D remains ambiguous. Trimming removed 2 bases from V and 3 bases from J, with 11 bases in between. CDR1 is MNHEY and CDR2 is SMNVEV in the germline V gene (reference sequence). This CDR3 has 14 amino acids. For the CDR3, the DNA is TGTGCCAGCAGTTTAGGAGTGAACCACTACGAGCAGTACTTC. It translates to CASSLGVNHYEQYF.

This clonotype was counted between two and nine times. J is TRBJ2-1 and V is TRBV11-2; 8 positions agree with TRBD1. V lost 1 base and J lost 2; bases outside the gene matches: 10. The CDR3 runs to 18 residues. The germline V gene encodes CDR1 SGHAT and CDR2 FQNNGV. The CDR3 here is CASSLVDFRDRTYNEQFF. The CDR3 nucleotides are TGTGCCAGCAGCTTAGTGGACTTCCGGGACAGGACCTACAATGAGCAGTTCTTC.

This clonotype was counted ten times or more. This rearrangement joins TRBV20-1 to TRBJ1-6, with 8 bases lining up with TRBD1. J lost 6 bases, V lost 6 bases, and 4 bases had no gene match. The CDR3 contains 13 residues. Germline-derived CDR1 and CDR2 are DFQATT and SNEGSKA (reference sequence). The CDR3 protein is CSALDRANSPLHF. Written as DNA, the CDR3 is TGCAGTGCCCTGGACAGGGCTAATTCACCCCTCCACTTT.

This clonotype was picked up many times. V usage is TRBV5-1 and J usage is TRBJ1-1; no reliable D call. Looked up from germline, CDR1 is SGHRS and CDR2 is YFSETQ. The CDR3 runs to 11 residues. V gave up 8 bases and J gave up 7 bases, with 12 bases separating them. The CDR3 coding sequence is TGCGCCAGTACCAAGGCCGATGAAGCTTTCTTT. This codes for CASTKADEAFF.

In nucleotides, the CDR3 is TGCAGTGCTAGAGATATGGCACCTGCTAACTATGGCTACACCTTC. Protein product: CSARDMAPANYGYTF. This rearrangement joins TRBV20-1 to TRBJ1-2, with unresolved D. The CDR3 has 15 amino acids. Per germline, CDR1 DFQATT and CDR2 SNEGSKA (reference sequence). The ends were cut back, 0 bases at V and 0 bases at J, with 11 bases in the middle.